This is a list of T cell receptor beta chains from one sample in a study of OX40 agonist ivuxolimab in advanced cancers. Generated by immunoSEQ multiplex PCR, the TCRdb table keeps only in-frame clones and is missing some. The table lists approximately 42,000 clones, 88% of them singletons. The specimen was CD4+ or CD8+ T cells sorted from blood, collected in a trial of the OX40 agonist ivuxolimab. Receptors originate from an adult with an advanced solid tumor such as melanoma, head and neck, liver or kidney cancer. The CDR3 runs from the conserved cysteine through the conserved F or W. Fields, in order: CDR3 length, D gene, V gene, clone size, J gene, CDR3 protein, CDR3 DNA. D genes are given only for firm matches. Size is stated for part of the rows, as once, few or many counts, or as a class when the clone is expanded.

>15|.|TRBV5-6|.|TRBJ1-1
CASSLAGTMDTEAFF
TGTGCCAGCAGCTTGGCAGGGACAATGGACACTGAAGCTTTCTTT
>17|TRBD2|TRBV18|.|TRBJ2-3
CASSPARTSGGTDTQYF
TGTGCCAGCTCACCGGCTAGGACTAGCGGGGGCACAGATACGCAGTATTTT
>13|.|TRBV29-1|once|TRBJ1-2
CSARTVSSYGYTF
TGCAGCGCCCGAACGGTCTCTTCCTATGGCTACACCTTC
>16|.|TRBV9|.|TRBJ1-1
CASSPKVRVTNTEAFF
TGTGCCAGCAGCCCCAAAGTGCGGGTAACGAACACTGAAGCTTTCTTT
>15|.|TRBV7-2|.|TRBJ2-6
CASSLDSSGANVLTF
TGTGCCAGCAGCTTGGATTCCTCTGGGGCCAACGTCCTGACTTTC
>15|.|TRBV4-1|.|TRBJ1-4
CASSLSGIGAEKLFF
TGCGCCAGCAGCCTCTCCGGGATCGGGGCGGAAAAACTGTTTTTT
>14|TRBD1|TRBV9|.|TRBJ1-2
CASSEGDRGDGYTF
TGTGCCAGCAGCGAGGGGGACAGGGGCGATGGCTACACCTTC
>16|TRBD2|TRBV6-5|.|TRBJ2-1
CASSYGLAGGYNEQFF
TGTGCCAGCAGTTACGGGCTAGCGGGGGGGTACAATGAGCAGTTCTTC
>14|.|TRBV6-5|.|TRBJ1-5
CASRREGSNQPQHF
TGTGCCAGCAGGAGAGAGGGTAGCAATCAGCCCCAGCATTTT
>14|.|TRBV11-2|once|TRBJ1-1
CASLHRRDLTEAFF
TGTGCCAGCCTCCACCGACGGGATTTAACTGAAGCTTTCTTT
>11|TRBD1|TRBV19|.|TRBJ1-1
CASSTSGGAFF
TGTGCCAGTAGTACCTCAGGGGGAGCTTTCTTT
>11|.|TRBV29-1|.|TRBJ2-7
CSVSLGDEQYF
TGCAGCGTCAGCCTCGGAGACGAGCAGTACTTC
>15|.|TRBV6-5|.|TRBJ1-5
CASSYSDGENQPQHF
TGTGCCAGCAGTTACTCGGACGGGGAAAATCAGCCCCAGCATTTT
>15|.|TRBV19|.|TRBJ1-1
CASRPLLGGGTEAFF
TGTGCCAGTAGGCCCCTTTTGGGAGGGGGCACTGAAGCTTTCTTT
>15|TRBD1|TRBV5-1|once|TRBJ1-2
CASSLGQGIDYGYTF
TGCGCCAGCAGCTTGGGACAGGGAATAGATTATGGCTACACCTTC
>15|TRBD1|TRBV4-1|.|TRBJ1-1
CASSRGWGTGTEAFF
TGCGCCAGCAGCCGGGGATGGGGGACAGGCACTGAAGCTTTCTTT
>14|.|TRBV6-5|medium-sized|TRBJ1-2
CASSTQGGMYGYTF
TGTGCCAGCAGTACCCAAGGAGGGATGTATGGCTACACCTTC
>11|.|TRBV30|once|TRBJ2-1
CAWSSNNEQFF
TGTGCCTGGAGTTCTAACAATGAGCAGTTCTTC
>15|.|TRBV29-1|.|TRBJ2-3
CSVGDARGRADTQYF
TGCAGCGTTGGAGATGCGAGGGGAAGAGCAGATACGCAGTATTTT
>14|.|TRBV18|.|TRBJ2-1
CASSPSGSNNEQFF
TGTGCCAGCTCCCCCTCGGGCAGCAACAATGAGCAGTTCTTC
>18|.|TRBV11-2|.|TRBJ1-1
CAAGVGGNRSPRGDQGFF
TGTGCCGCCGGTGTCGGTGGAAACCGCTCACCTAGGGGGGATCAAGGGTTCTTT
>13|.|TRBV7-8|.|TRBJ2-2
CASSIDSTGELFF
TGTGCCAGCAGCATTGACAGTACCGGGGAGCTGTTTTTT
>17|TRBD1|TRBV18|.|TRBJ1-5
CASSEGTERISNQPQHF
TGTGCCAGCTCAGAGGGGACAGAAAGAATTAGCAATCAGCCCCAGCATTTT
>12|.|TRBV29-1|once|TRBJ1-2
CSVDREYYGYTF
TGCAGCGTTGACAGGGAATACTATGGCTACACCTTC
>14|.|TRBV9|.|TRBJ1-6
CASSPRDTNSPLHF
TGTGCCAGCAGCCCCCGGGACACCAATTCACCCCTCCACTTT
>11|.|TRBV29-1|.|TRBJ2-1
CSVVMGPRQFF
TGCAGCGTTGTGATGGGTCCTCGGCAGTTCTTC
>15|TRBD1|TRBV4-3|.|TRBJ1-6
CASSHGQGESSPLHF
TGCGCCAGCAGCCACGGACAGGGGGAGAGTTCACCCCTCCACTTT